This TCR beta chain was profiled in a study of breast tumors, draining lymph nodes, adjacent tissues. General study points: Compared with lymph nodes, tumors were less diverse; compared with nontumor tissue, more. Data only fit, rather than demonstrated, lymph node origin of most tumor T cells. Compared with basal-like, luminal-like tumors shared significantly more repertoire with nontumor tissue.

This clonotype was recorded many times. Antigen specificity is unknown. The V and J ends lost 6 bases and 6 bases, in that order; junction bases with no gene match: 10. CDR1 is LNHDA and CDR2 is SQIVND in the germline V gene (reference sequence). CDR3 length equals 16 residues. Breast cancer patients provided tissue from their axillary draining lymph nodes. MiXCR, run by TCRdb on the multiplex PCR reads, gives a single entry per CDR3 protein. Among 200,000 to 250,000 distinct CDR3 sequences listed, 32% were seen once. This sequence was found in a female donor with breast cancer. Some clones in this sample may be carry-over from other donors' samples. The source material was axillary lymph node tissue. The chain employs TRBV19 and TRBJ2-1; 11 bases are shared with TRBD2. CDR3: CASSGTSGLFGNEQFF. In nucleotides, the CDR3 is TGTGCCAGTAGCGGGACTAGCGGTTTGTTTGGCAATGAGCAGTTCTTC.